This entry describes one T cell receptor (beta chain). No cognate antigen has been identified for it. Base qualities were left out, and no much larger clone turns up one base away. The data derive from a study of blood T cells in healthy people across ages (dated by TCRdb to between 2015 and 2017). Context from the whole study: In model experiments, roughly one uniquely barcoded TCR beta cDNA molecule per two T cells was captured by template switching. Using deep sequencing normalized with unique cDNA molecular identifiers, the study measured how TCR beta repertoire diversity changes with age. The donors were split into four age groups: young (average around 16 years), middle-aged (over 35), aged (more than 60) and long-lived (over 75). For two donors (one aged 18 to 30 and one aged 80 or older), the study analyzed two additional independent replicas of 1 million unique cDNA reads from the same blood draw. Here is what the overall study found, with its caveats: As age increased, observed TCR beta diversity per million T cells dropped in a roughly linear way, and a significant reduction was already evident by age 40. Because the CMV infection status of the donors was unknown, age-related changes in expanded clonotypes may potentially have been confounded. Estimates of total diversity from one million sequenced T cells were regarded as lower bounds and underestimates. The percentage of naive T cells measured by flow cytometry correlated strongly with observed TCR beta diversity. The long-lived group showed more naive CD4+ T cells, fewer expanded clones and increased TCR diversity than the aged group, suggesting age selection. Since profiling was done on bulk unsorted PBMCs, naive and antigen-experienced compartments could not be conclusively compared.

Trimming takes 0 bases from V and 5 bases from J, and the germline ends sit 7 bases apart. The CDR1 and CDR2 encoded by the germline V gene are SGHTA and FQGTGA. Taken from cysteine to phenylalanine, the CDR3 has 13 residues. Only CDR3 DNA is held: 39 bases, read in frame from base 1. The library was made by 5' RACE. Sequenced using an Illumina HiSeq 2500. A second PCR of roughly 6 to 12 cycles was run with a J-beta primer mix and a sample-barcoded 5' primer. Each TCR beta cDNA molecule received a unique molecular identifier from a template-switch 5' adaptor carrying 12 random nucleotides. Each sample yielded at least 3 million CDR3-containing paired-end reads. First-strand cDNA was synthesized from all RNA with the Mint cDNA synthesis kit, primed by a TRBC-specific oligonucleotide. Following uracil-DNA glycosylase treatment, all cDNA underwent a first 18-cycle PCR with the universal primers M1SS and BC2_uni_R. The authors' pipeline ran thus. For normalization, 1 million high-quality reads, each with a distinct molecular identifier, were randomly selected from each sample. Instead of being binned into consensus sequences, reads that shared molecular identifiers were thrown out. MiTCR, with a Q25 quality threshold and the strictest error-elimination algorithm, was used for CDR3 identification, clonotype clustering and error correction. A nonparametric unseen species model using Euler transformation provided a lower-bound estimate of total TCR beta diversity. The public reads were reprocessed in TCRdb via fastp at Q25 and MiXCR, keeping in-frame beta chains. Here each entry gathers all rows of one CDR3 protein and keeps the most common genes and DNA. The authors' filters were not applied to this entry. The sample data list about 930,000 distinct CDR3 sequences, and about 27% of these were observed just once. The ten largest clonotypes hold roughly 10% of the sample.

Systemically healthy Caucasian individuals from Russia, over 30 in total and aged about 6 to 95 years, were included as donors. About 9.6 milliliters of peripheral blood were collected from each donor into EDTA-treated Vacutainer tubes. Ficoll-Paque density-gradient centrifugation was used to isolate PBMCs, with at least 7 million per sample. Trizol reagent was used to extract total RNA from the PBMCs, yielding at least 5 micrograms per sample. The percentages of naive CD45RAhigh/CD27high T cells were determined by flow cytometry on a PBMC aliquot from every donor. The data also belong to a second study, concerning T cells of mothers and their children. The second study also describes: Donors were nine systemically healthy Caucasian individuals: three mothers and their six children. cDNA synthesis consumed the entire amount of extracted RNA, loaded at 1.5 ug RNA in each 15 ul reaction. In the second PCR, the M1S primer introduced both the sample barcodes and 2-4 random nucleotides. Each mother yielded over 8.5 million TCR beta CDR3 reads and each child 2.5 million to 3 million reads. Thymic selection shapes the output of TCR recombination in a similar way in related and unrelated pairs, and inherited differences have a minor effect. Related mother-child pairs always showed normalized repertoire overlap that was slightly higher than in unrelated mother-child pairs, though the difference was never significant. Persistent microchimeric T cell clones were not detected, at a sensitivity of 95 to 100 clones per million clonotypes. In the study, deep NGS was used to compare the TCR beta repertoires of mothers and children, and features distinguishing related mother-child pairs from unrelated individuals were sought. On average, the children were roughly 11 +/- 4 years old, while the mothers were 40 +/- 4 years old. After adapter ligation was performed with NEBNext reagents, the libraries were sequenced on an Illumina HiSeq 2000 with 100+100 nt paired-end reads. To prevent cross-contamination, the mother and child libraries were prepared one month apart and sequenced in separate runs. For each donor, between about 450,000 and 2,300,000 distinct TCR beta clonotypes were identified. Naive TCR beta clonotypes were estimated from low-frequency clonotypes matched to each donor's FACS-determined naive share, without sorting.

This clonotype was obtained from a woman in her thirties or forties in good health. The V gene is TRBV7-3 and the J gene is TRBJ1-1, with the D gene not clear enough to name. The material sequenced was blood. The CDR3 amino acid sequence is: CASSLTKQTEAFF. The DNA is TGTGCCAGCAGCTTAACAAAGCAGACTGAAGCTTTCTTT. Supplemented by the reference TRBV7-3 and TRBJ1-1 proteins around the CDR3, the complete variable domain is GAGVSQTPSNKVTEKGKYVELRCDPISGHTALYWYRQSLGQGPEFLIYFQGTGAADDSGLPNDRFFAVRPEGSVSTLKIQRTERGDSAVYLCASSLTKQTEAFFGQGTRLTVV.